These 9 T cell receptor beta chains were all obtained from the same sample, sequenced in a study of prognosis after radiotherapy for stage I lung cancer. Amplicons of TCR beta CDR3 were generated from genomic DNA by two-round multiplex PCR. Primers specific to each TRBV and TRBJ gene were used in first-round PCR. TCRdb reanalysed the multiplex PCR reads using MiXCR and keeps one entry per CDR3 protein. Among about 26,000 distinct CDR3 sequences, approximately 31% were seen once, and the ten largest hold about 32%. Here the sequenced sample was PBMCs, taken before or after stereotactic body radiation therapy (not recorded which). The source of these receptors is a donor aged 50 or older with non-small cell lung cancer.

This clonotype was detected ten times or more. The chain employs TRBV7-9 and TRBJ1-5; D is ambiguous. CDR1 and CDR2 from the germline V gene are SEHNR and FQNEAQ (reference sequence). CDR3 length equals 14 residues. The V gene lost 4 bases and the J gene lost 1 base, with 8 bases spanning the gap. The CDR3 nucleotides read TGTGCCAGCAGCTCCGTCGACAGCAATCAGCCCCAGCATTTT. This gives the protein CASSSVDSNQPQHF.

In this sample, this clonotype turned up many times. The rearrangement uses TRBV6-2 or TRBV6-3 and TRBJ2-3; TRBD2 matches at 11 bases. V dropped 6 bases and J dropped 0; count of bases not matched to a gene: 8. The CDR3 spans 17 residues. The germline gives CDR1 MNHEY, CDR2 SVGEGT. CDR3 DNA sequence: TGTGCCAGCAGCAAGTATCGGACTAGCGGGAGCACAGATACGCAGTATTTT. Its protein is CASSKYRTSGSTDTQYF.

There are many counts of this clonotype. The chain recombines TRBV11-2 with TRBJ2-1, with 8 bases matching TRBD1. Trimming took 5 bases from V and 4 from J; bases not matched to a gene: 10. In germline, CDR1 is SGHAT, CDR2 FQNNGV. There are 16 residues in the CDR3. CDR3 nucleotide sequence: TGTGCCAGCAGCACTGACAGGGGTGCGCATTACAATGAGCAGTTCTTC. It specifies CASSTDRGAHYNEQFF.

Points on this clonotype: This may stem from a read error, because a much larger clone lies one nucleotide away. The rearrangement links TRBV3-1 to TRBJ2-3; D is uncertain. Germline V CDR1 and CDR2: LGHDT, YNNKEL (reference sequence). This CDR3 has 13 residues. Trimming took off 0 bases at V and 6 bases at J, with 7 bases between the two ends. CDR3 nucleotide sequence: TGTGCCAGCAGCCAAGACTTCAGTGATACGCAGTATTTT. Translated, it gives CASSQDFSDTQYF.

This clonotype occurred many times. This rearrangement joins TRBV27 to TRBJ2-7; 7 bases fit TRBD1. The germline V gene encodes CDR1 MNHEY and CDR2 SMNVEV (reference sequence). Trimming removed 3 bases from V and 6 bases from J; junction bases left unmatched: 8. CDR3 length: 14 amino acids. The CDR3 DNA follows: TGTGCCAGCAGTTTGTACTCAGGGGGTACCGAGCAGTACTTC. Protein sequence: CASSLYSGGTEQYF.

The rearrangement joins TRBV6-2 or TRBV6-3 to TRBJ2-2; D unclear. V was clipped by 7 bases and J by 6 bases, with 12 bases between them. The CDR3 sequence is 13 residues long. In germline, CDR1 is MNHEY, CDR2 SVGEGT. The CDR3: CASINTQPGELFF. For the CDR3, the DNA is TGTGCCAGCATTAACACACAACCCGGGGAGCTGTTTTTT.

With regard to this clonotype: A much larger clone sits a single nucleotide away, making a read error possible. The CDR3 loop reads CSAGDLGGVGTTQYF. CDR3 in DNA: TGCAGTGCTGGAGATCTTGGAGGGGTGGGGACGACCCAGTACTTC. The chain links TRBV20-1 to TRBJ2-5; TRBD2 is a possible D gene (6 bases). The CDR3 totals 15 residues. Germline V gene sequence: CDR1 DFQATT, CDR2 SNEGSKA (reference sequence).

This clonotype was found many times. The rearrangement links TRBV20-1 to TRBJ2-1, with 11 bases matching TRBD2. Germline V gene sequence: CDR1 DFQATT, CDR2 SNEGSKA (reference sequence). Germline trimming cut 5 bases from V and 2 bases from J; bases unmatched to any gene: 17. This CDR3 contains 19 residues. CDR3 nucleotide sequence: TGCAGTGCTTTTATAGCGGGAGGGCCCTCGACTGTCGCCTACAATGAGCAGTTCTTC. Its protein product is CSAFIAGGPSTVAYNEQFF.

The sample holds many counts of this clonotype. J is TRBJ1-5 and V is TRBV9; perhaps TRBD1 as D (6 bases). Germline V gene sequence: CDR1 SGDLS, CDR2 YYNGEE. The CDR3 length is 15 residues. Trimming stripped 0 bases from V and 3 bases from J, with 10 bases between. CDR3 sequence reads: CASSVGTADNQPQHF. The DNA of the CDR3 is TGTGCCAGCAGCGTAGGGACAGCCGACAATCAGCCCCAGCATTTT.